The sequence of this T cell receptor (beta chain) was determined in a study of blood T cells in healthy people across ages. Whole-study findings and limits: There was a strong correlation between TCR beta diversity and naive T cell percentage.

Comments on this clonotype: The antigen is unknown.

A second PCR, run for about 6 to 11 cycles, used a sample-barcoded 5' primer plus a J-beta primer mix. TCRdb analysed the 5' RACE reads with MiXCR anew, one entry per CDR3 protein. The table has about 1 million distinct CDR3 sequences, over 35% seen once. The length of the CDR3 is 15 residues. Trimming left V 5 bases short and J 4 bases short, with 17 bases between. Germline loops: CDR1 LNHDA, CDR2 SQIVND (reference sequence). The specimen was blood. This sequence originates from an older woman in good health. The V call is TRBV19, the J call TRBJ1-2; D is perhaps TRBD1 (5 bases). The CDR3 is CASSAGDGSRYGYTF. CDR3 in DNA: TGTGCCAGTAGTGCGGGGGACGGATCTCGCTATGGCTACACCTTC.